This TCR beta chain was sequenced in a study of blood T cells in healthy people across ages. Turning to this clonotype: Antigen specificity is unknown.

Through a sample-barcoded 5' primer and a J-beta primer mix, a second PCR was run for roughly 7 to 12 cycles. TCRdb ran MiXCR on the 5' RACE reads and lists one entry per CDR3 protein. The repertoire has under 700,000 distinct CDR3 sequences, around 24% of them found once; the top ten carry around 10%. Whole-study results and caveats: It was held that the diversity estimates obtained from one million T cells were underestimates.

Per sample, at least 6 micrograms of total RNA were extracted. The data were also submitted as part of a second study, on T cells of mothers and their children. Turning to that study: RNA extracted was entirely used for cDNA synthesis, approximately 1.6 ug per 15 ul. The second PCR's M1S primer added sample barcodes and 2-4 random nucleotides.

The TCR was taken from a boy between 10 and 17 years old in good health. Sequenced: blood.

The CDR3: CASSQGQEETQYF. DNA of the CDR3: TGTGCCAGCTCACAGGGACAGGAAGAGACCCAGTACTTC. The rearrangement links TRBV18 to TRBJ2-5; 8 positions agree with TRBD1. The CDR3 runs to 13 residues. Germline V gene sequence: CDR1 KGHSH, CDR2 LQKENI. The J segment lost 3 bases and the V segment lost 4 bases, leaving 1 base of the junction unmatched.